This entry is about one T cell receptor beta chain. Its antigen is not yet known. Qualities for individual bases were not recorded, and no much larger clone is one base off. This entry comes from a study of cytomegalovirus exposure and HLA in healthy donors (TCRdb year 2017). At the level of the whole study: In an earlier analysis of approximately 500 of the donors, around 290 Gb of sequence data and just under 120 million unique TCR beta sequences from 150 million to 200 million T cells were reported. High-throughput TCR immunosequencing, statistical association of individual TCRs with disease status, and machine learning were combined to predict cytomegalovirus infection status. To decide whether each TCR beta V gene segment behaved as functional or pseudogenic, an earlier analysis of approximately 620 of the donors relied on high-throughput TCR beta sequencing. In a later analysis, previously published TCR beta repertoires from 600 to 850 donors were re-analyzed and high-resolution HLA genotyping was added so that TCR occurrence patterns could be studied. Across under 500 genotyped donors of the cohort, an average of approximately 220,000 unique TCR beta nucleotide sequences per donor were sequenced, and roughly a sixth of those sequences were non-productive. Donor age, sex, ethnicity and CMV serostatus were collected together with the repertoire data. Every repertoire in the discovery cohort had been generated on one and the same sequencing platform. Both class I and class II loci were covered by HLA typing, at four-digit resolution. The number of donors typed differed by locus, with roughly 629-640 for A, B, C, DRB1 and DQB1, 522 for DQA1, about 610 for DPA1, and 400 to 490 for DPB1. About 300 gigabases of sequencing data and around 80 million unique TCR sequences made up an early release that covered about 640 HLA-typed donors. Of the approximately 400 genotyped donors, approximately 82% fell in the genetic ancestry cluster associated with self-reported Caucasian donors. A later genetic analysis used genome-wide SNP genotypes for about 65% of the roughly 700 donors, treating that subset as a discovery cohort. Rather than drawing on any new phenotypic data, the later analysis identified candidate immune exposures from TCR beta sequences and the way those sequences occurred across donors. The T cell repertoires of 550 to 850 subjects were profiled by immunosequencing and related to cytomegalovirus serostatus. Roughly five DR-DQ haplotypes were handled as single units for association and clustering because linkage in the cohort was strong. The study aimed to test whether signatures of past pathogen exposure could be identified by cataloging public T cell receptors. In addition to the first cohort of several hundred subjects, a separate validation cohort of around 110 different subjects was used. The full study reports these points: Cytomegalovirus status was reported to be diagnosed by the classifier with high specificity and sensitivity in both the original and validation cohorts. When HLA alleles, especially DR and DQ, strongly co-occurred, TCR associations were difficult to assign to individual alleles. A total of fewer than 200 TCR beta chains were listed by the study as associated with cytomegalovirus. According to the authors, the approach could potentially be generalized to other disease states and immunological phenotypes. In a later genetic analysis, a missense DCLRE1C variant was associated with V-gene and J-gene trimming of TCR beta chains, and the association was replicated in an independent cohort. Most TCR sequences were observed very rarely across donors, whereas some public TCRs were present in many individuals. A later genetic analysis reported fewer N-insertions in productive TCRs among donors in an Asian-associated ancestry cluster than the roughly 700-donor mean. Linkage disequilibrium might explain the correlated functional status among segregating V segments, but an unknown experimental factor could not be ruled out. According to a later analysis, TCR association rates differed among HLA loci, with DRB1 alleles showing the most associated TCRs and HLA-C alleles showing the fewest. The only immune exposure information available for the cohort was CMV serostatus. Because some donors lacked HLA typing at each locus, the association tests relied only on the typed subset. An earlier analysis of approximately 590 of the donors showed that most TCR beta V segments appeared in productive rearrangements either about 87% or about 30% of the time, which broadly matched IMGT annotations. The cohort was sequenced for TCR beta chains only, and without alpha or paired-chain data the features that could be detected were limited. Because counts were too low, more than 15 rarely observed V segments, including chromosome 9 orphons, were left out of the earlier analysis of 500 to 750 of the donors. Roughly uniform sequencing depth across donors was assumed in presence/absence analyses, although this assumption may not hold. A later analysis found that most CMV-associated TCR beta chains appeared HLA-restricted, with HLA associations seemingly driven largely by CMV exposure. In vitro tests confirmed that a few of the cytomegalovirus-associated TCR beta chains recognize cytomegalovirus antigens. A later analysis associated about 18,000 TCR beta sequences with specific HLA alleles at a false discovery rate of 0.05. In a later analysis, HLA-associated TCR beta chains were found to be more clonally expanded and to have lower generation probabilities than equally common non-associated chains. A cluster of highly shared sequence variants was judged likely to represent a technical artifact of the sequencing pipeline. Several of the top co-occurrence clusters appeared to be linked to parvovirus B19, influenza, CMV and Epstein-Barr virus, according to a later analysis. A further reported finding was that TCR beta sequences accurately predicted the HLA-A and HLA-B alleles for most subjects in the first cohort.

Libraries were prepared through the immunoSEQ multiplex PCR assay. For the multiplex PCR, a mixture combining 60 forward primers for TCR Vbeta segments and 13 reverse primers for TCR Jbeta segments was used. A multiplex PCR assay on genomic DNA amplified the CDR3 region of rearranged TCR beta genes. The amplified TCR beta libraries were sequenced on the Illumina HiSeq System as 87-base-pair reads. Under the source paper's analysis protocol: A later analysis tallied about 77 million unique TCR beta chains across the 666 repertoires, and approximately 11 million of those chains were shared by two or more donors. Raw reads were error-corrected and collapsed into unique sequences with a nearest-neighbor algorithm that merged closely related sequences to remove PCR and sequencing errors. V, D and J gene segments were assigned by aligning CDR3 sequences to IMGT reference sequences. Each retained sequence needed at least a six-nucleotide match to both a V gene segment and a J gene segment. Rearrangements were called productive when the CDR3 lacked stop codons and stayed in frame with V and J; all others were non-productive. CDR3 was defined according to IMGT convention as the region running from the second conserved V-encoded cysteine to the conserved J-encoded phenylalanine. The earlier analysis of about 500 of the donors excluded sequences that lacked an unambiguous match to a single V gene segment. An earlier analysis of fewer than 750 of the donors called V segments functional above 56.7% productive rearrangements and segregating when the between-donor standard deviation exceeded 5%. A statistical classification framework was built to diagnose cytomegalovirus status from the catalog of TCR beta chain sequences. A later analysis assigned V and J genes by comparing TCR nucleotide sequences with IMGT/GENE-DB human TR gene sequences. Using the TCRdist pipeline, a later analysis assigned CDR3 sequences along with most-parsimonious VDJ recombination scenarios. In a later analysis, every TCR beta chain was defined by the combination of its CDR3 amino acid sequence and its V-gene family, and reads without a unique V-gene family were dropped. As a way to deal with suspected cross-contamination and a sequencing artifact, a later analysis dropped hundreds of nucleotide sequences that were highly shared and had low generation probability. A later analysis calculated a clonal expansion index for each public chain from normalized within-repertoire ranks of inferred template counts. In a later analysis, generation probabilities were computed using a VDJ recombination model fitted to out-of-frame rearrangements, and the results were checked against IGoR. A later analysis scored TCR-TCR, TCR-HLA and TCR-CMV co-occurrence with hypergeometric tests, applying a repertoire-size bias correction to TCR pairs. False discovery rates were estimated in a later analysis by permuting HLA or CMV assignments 20 times. In a later analysis, co-occurring TCRs were grouped with DBSCAN, and TCRdist sequence similarity was added when clustering was performed within HLA-allele-positive subsets. Repertoires with fewer than 30,000 or more than 120,000 public chains, plus five repertoires with anomalous nucleotide sharing, were excluded from co-occurrence clustering. TCRdb's version of the immuneACCESS table is confined to in-frame rearrangements and falls short of the full clone set. An unresolved V gene accounts for under half of the shortfall where checked; the remainder is of unknown origin. That table gives V, J and clone size, and the DNA gave D and trimming. Here the sample has 150,000 to 200,000 clones; 77% occur a single time. The ten top clones hold 1.5% to 2% of the sample.

The cohort comprised around 690 healthy bone marrow donors. All cohort members were sampled while nominally healthy, although unrecorded immune exposures were likely present. The donor was CMV seronegative and belonged to the group of around 350 seronegative cohort members. Every donor gave a peripheral blood sample, and the peripheral blood mononuclear cells from that sample were used for TCR beta sequencing. The Qiagen DNeasy Blood Extraction Kit was used to extract genomic DNA from the blood cell samples. The receptor comes from a woman in her twenties or thirties in good health and CMV-seronegative. The sequenced sample was PBMCs.

Here is the DNA: TGTGCCAGCAGTTTATCGACCACAGGGTCCACTGAAGCTTTCTTT. It specifies CASSLSTTGSTEAFF. The chain couples TRBV27 to TRBJ1-1, and perhaps TRBD1 as D gene, on 6 matching bases. From the cysteine up to the phenylalanine, the CDR3 has a length of 15 residues. Only the CDR3 portion is preserved as DNA: 45 bases, with reading frame beginning at the first base. The germline V gene (reference sequence) sets CDR1 to MNHEY and CDR2 to SMNVEV. V drops 0 bases and J drops 4 bases, leaving 12 bases in between.